The 19 T cell receptor beta chains below all came from one sample that was sequenced in a study of T cell responses to AZD1222 COVID-19 vaccine. The data were produced by immunoSEQ multiplex PCR, yet TCRdb's version contains in-frame clones alone and is incomplete. The sample has 95,000 to 150,000 clones; around 87% are singletons. The material sequenced was peripheral blood, taken on day 0 of AZD1222 vaccination. All receptors derive from an adult in good health.

This sequence joins TRBV15 and TRBJ1-6; D gene unclear. This CDR3 has 14 amino acids. The germline gives CDR1 LNHNV, CDR2 YYDKDF (reference sequence). Trimming left V 0 bases short and J 7 bases short, with 7 bases between. CDR3 loop: CATSRDPGNSPLHF. Written as DNA, the CDR3 is TGTGCCACCAGCAGAGATCCCGGGAATTCACCCCTCCACTTT. Variable domain in full (rest from reference TRBV15 and TRBJ1-6): DAMVIQNPRYQVTQFGKPVTLSCSQTLNHNVMYWYQQKSSQAPKLLFHYYDKDFNNEADTPDNFQSRRPNTSFCFLDIRSPGLGDTAMYLCATSRDPGNSPLHFGNGTRLTVT.

The genes are TRBV19 and TRBJ1-2; D is possibly TRBD1 (5 bases). V was clipped by 4 bases and J by 8 bases, with 20 bases between them. The CDR3 is 15 residues long. Germline CDR1 reads LNHDA; CDR2 reads SQIVND (reference sequence). The CDR3 spells CASSTRDGGRRGYTF. The CDR3 DNA follows: TGTGCCAGTAGTACCCGGGACGGCGGACGTAGGGGCTACACCTTC.

This clone was seen more than once but under ten times. The rearrangement links TRBV3-1 (or the pseudogene TRBV3-2) to TRBJ1-3; TRBD1 is a possible D gene (5 bases). The V gene's germline CDR1 is LGHDT and CDR2 YNNKEL (reference sequence). CDR3 length equals 18 residues. V dropped 4 bases and J dropped 0 bases, with 19 bases sitting between them. This CDR3 reads CASSPTGRRPVSGNTIYF. The DNA for the CDR3 is TGTGCCAGCAGCCCCACAGGCCGCCGACCAGTCTCTGGAAACACCATATATTTT.

The rearrangement joins TRBV5-5 to TRBJ2-1; TRBD2 matches 8 bases. Germline loops: CDR1 SGHKS, CDR2 YYEKEE (reference sequence). This CDR3 has 15 residues. The junction had 4 bases not matched to a gene; V was cut back by 0 bases and J by 5 bases. Here the CDR3 DNA reads TGTGCCAGCAGCTTGGCTCGGCGGGGGGACAATGAGCAGTTCTTC. It codes for CASSLARRGDNEQFF.

The V and J genes are TRBV11-2 and TRBJ2-7, with D perhaps matching TRBD1 (6 bases). From germline, CDR1 is SGHAT and CDR2 FQNNGV. The CDR3 extends over 14 amino acids. Trimming shortened V by 2 bases and J by 5 bases, and 13 bases separated the two germline ends. The CDR3 loop reads CASSLPPQGDEQYF. CDR3 sequence (DNA): TGTGCCAGCAGCTTACCCCCACAGGGAGACGAGCAGTACTTC.

This clone was detected only once. The V and J genes are TRBV4-3 and TRBJ2-7, with 10 bases fitting TRBD1. The CDR3 contains 16 residues. Unmatched junction bases numbered 3, after V lost 0 bases and J lost 1 base. Germline V CDR1 and CDR2: LGHNA, YSLEER. CDR3 region: CASSQDRTGGSYEQYF. CDR3 nucleotides: TGCGCCAGCAGCCAAGATCGGACAGGGGGGTCCTACGAGCAGTACTTC.

V usage is TRBV5-6 and J usage is TRBJ2-7, with D possibly TRBD1 on 6 matching bases. The CDR3 consists of 17 residues. The ends were cut back, 2 bases at V and 5 bases at J, with 23 bases in the middle. Germline CDR1 SGHDT, CDR2 YYEEEE. This CDR3 reads CASSFWTAPSKSNEQYF. In nucleotides, the CDR3 is TGTGCCAGCAGCTTCTGGACAGCCCCCTCCAAATCCAACGAGCAGTACTTC. Full variable domain (rest looked up from reference TRBV5-6 and TRBJ2-7): DAGVTQSPTHLIKTRGQQVTLRCSPKSGHDTVSWYQQALGQGPQFIFQYYEEEERQRGNFPDRFSGHQFPNYSSELNVNALLLGDSALYLCASSFWTAPSKSNEQYFGPGTRLTVT.

The chain employs TRBV18 and TRBJ2-7; D uncertain. The CDR3 has 17 amino acids. Germline V gene data show CDR1 as KGHSH and CDR2 as LQKENI. Trimming removed 1 base from V and 1 base from J, with 17 bases in between. CDR3: CASSPLSLGEPSYEQYF. CDR3 sequence (DNA): TGTGCCAGCTCACCACTGTCGTTAGGAGAGCCTTCCTACGAGCAGTACTTC.

This chain joins TRBV6-4 and TRBJ2-5, with D perhaps matching TRBD2 (6 bases). Trimming took 2 bases from V and 2 from J, leaving 12 bases between them. CDR1 is MRHNA, CDR2 SNTAGT, per germline. This CDR3 is 15 amino acids long. CDR3 residues: CASSDPGGRQETQYF. In nucleotides, the CDR3 is TGTGCCAGCAGTGACCCCGGGGGAAGGCAAGAGACCCAGTACTTC.

V is TRBV6-2 or TRBV6-3 and J is TRBJ1-5; maybe TRBD1 (6 bases). Between the trimmed V and J ends, which lost 2 bases and 0 bases, there was a span of 17 bases. Per the germline V gene, CDR1 is MNHEY and CDR2 is SVGEGT. The CDR3 is made up of 18 amino acids. CDR3 region: CASSYTGTNLGSNQPQHF. The CDR3 nucleotides are TGTGCCAGCAGTTACACCGGGACAAATCTTGGTAGCAATCAGCCCCAGCATTTT.

This chain joins TRBV10-2 and TRBJ1-5, with D tentatively TRBD1 (6 bases). Germline V CDR1 and CDR2: WSHSY, SAAADI. CDR3 length: 13 residues. V was shortened by 6 bases and J by 7 bases, with 13 bases between the two germline ends. The CDR3 reads CASRQGMRQPQHF. Here the CDR3 DNA reads TGCGCCAGCAGACAGGGTATGAGACAGCCCCAGCATTTT.

The J gene is TRBJ1-2, the V gene TRBV2, with 9 bases aligning to TRBD1. From germline, CDR1 is SNHLY and CDR2 FYNNEI. V lost 7 bases, J lost 2 bases, and 11 bases stayed unmatched. The CDR3 is 16 amino acids. CDR3 region: CASKNRDRDGNYGYTF. CDR3 DNA sequence: TGTGCCAGCAAAAACCGGGACAGGGATGGAAACTATGGCTACACCTTC.

Written as DNA, the CDR3 is TGTGCCAGTAGTATCCAGGGGAGGGGGACTGAAGCTTTCTTT. Its translation is CASSIQGRGTEAFF. The V call is TRBV19, the J call TRBJ1-1, with D possibly being TRBD1 (6 bases). Germline V gene lookup returns CDR1 LNHDA and CDR2 SQIVND (reference sequence). This CDR3 contains 14 residues. V was clipped by 3 bases and J by 5 bases, with 13 bases between them.

The chain joins TRBV10-2 to TRBJ1-4, with D possibly TRBD1 on 5 matching bases. CDR1 is WSHSY and CDR2 is SAAADI in the germline V gene. The CDR3 totals 12 residues. V was cut by 6 bases and J by 5 bases, with 7 bases left in between. The CDR3 DNA reads as TGCGCCAGCAGGCAGGGCAATGAAAAACTGTTTTTT. Protein product: CASRQGNEKLFF.

This chain joins TRBV25-1 and TRBJ2-5; D not certain. Germline V gives CDR1 MGHDK, CDR2 SYGVNS. The CDR3 has 10 amino acids. Trimming took off 7 bases at V and 5 bases at J, with 5 bases between the two ends. The DNA of the CDR3 is TGTGCCAGCACTGGCGAGACCCAGTACTTC. It is translated as CASTGETQYF.

The V call is TRBV29-1, the J call TRBJ1-1, with a tentative D call TRBD1 (5 bases). Germline V lookup: CDR1 SQVTM, CDR2 ANQGSEA. V lost 2 bases, J lost 9 bases, and 7 bases lay in between. This CDR3 is 10 amino acids long. The CDR3 bases are TGCAGCGTTGAACAGGGACAAGCTTTCTTT. It specifies CSVEQGQAFF.

V is TRBV29-1 and J is TRBJ1-2; D unresolved. Trimming left V 1 base short and J 3 bases short, with 15 bases between. Germline-derived CDR1 and CDR2 are SQVTM and ANQGSEA. The CDR3 is 15 amino acids. In DNA form, the CDR3 reads TGCAGCGTTGAAGCGGGAGGACCTGAGGACTATGGCTACACCTTC. Translation: CSVEAGGPEDYGYTF.

The V call is TRBV9, the J call TRBJ2-7; 8 positions match TRBD1. V trimming: 0 bases; J trimming: 3 bases; junction bases outside the gene matches: 5. The CDR3 covers 15 residues. The V gene's germline CDR1 is SGDLS and CDR2 YYNGEE. This CDR3 reads CASSVEGQGVYEQYF. The CDR3, as DNA: TGTGCCAGCAGCGTAGAAGGACAGGGAGTCTACGAGCAGTACTTC.

V usage is TRBV6-2 or TRBV6-3 and J usage is TRBJ1-3; D uncertain. Germline assignment: CDR1 MNHEY and CDR2 SVGEGT. The V end was cut by 0 bases, the J end by 0 bases, with 6 bases between. This CDR3 has 15 amino acids. Here the CDR3 reads CASSYSTGSGNTIYF. For the CDR3, the DNA is TGTGCCAGCAGTTACTCAACCGGCTCTGGAAACACCATATATTTT.